The 10 T cell receptor beta chains presented below share a single source sample, sequenced in a study of monozygotic twins with inflammatory bowel disease (dated 2019 in TCRdb). Library preparation employed 5' RACE. The sequencer was an Illumina HiSeq 2500. After the reads were reprocessed by TCRdb, one entry was made per CDR3 protein sequence, with no DNA. This specimen's table enumerates approximately 150,000 distinct CDR3 sequences. The top ten clones comprise 2% to 3% of the sample. Sequenced sample: blood. These receptors were collected from a human donor with ulcerative colitis or Crohn's disease, or a healthy co-twin of an affected twin (not recorded which).

The gene calls are TRBV20-1 and TRBJ1-4; TCRdb indicates TRBD1, and absent DNA this call remains unverified. CDR3 size: 13 residues. Germline V gene lookup returns CDR1 DFQATT and CDR2 SNEGSKA (reference sequence). The CDR3 loop is CSASGTANEKLFF.

The chain carries TRBV7-9 and TRBJ1-1. Germline V gene data show CDR1 as SEHNR and CDR2 as FQNEAQ (reference sequence). This CDR3 comprises 14 residues. The CDR3 here is CASSPSGRSTEAFF.

The J gene is TRBJ2-5, the V gene TRBV11-1; TCRdb selects TRBD2, and the lack of DNA leaves this call unchecked. This CDR3 region has 14 residues. The germline V gene encodes CDR1 SGHAT and CDR2 FQDESV (reference sequence). CDR3 protein: CASSFTSISETQYF.

V and J are TRBV10-3 and TRBJ1-4; with no DNA, the TCRdb D assignment of TRBD1 cannot be verified. Germline values: CDR1 ENHRY, CDR2 SYGVKD. This CDR3 is 17 amino acids long. The CDR3 loop is CAIRAGQGSSTNEKLFF.

The chain has TRBV12-3 or TRBV12-4 and TRBJ2-1; the TCRdb D gene call, TRBD2, has no DNA to confirm it. This CDR3 has 16 residues. Here the CDR3 reads CASSGRSPSSYNEQFF.

CDR3: CSVEPRPSGTGEQFF. V gene TRBV29-1 combines with J gene TRBJ2-1; TCRdb selects TRBD2, and the lack of DNA leaves this call unchecked. The CDR3 length is 15 residues. Per the germline V gene, CDR1 is SQVTM and CDR2 is ANQGSEA.

The chain carries TRBV5-1 and TRBJ1-2. Germline CDR1 SGHRS, CDR2 YFSETQ. This CDR3 is built from 14 residues. The CDR3 loop is CASSLETPNYGYTF.

The chain links TRBV28 to TRBJ2-7; TCRdb selects TRBD1, and the lack of DNA leaves this call unchecked. There are 14 residues in the CDR3. The germline CDR1 and CDR2 sequences are MDHEN and SYDVKM. CDR3 sequence: CASSKTGYPYEQYF.

This sequence joins TRBV9 and TRBJ2-1; TCRdb designates TRBD1, a call that cannot be tested without DNA. CDR3 length equals 14 residues. Per germline, CDR1 SGDLS and CDR2 YYNGEE. The CDR3 sequence: CASSPIDRGDEQFF.

The chain combines TRBV7-6 with TRBJ2-3; TCRdb outputs TRBD1, but without DNA this stays unchecked. The CDR3 is 16 amino acids. Germline CDR1 SGHVS, CDR2 FNYEAQ. CDR3 amino acids: CASSLAQDRGTDTQYF. Based on the CDR3 plus reference TRBV7-6 and TRBJ2-3, the full variable domain is GAGVSQSPRYKVTKRGQDVALRCDPISGHVSLYWYRQALGQGPEFLTYFNYEAQQDKSGLPNDRFSAERPEGSISTLTIQRTEQRDSAMYRCASSLAQDRGTDTQYFGPGTRLTVL.